This entry lists 6 T cell receptor beta chains sequenced from one sample in a study of neurological immune-mediated disorders. TCRdb redid the calling of the 5' RACE reads with MiXCR, one entry per CDR3 protein. The sample shows fewer than 50,000 distinct CDR3 sequences, about 14% of them seen only once. The specimen sequenced was CD4+ T cells from blood. These receptor sequences come from a woman in her fifties or sixties with HTLV-1-associated myelopathy (HAM/TSP).

The rearrangement uses TRBV5-1 and TRBJ1-1; 8 nucleotides align to TRBD1. Germline values: CDR1 SGHRS, CDR2 YFSETQ. The V segment lost 4 bases and the J segment 0 bases; nucleotides outside the gene matches: 8. CDR3 length: 16 residues. CDR3 coding DNA: TGCGCCAGCAGCAAAGGACAGGGCGGGATGAACACTGAAGCTTTCTTT. This sequence encodes CASSKGQGGMNTEAFF.

At least ten counts were recorded for this clonotype. The J gene is TRBJ2-1, the V gene TRBV12-3 or TRBV12-4; tentative D call: TRBD1 (5 bases). Trimming pared 6 bases from V and 0 bases from J, leaving 27 bases between. The CDR3 contains 20 residues. The CDR3 reads CASSRRGFVSIRSSYNEQFF. The CDR3 DNA follows: TGTGCCAGCAGCCGAAGGGGATTTGTTAGTATCAGGAGCTCCTACAATGAGCAGTTCTTC.

In regard to this clonotype: In this CDR3 the conserved last residue, phenylalanine or tryptophan, is missing, so a read error is likely. The DNA is omitted, as the CDR3 cannot be located on it reliably, and the CDR3 follows TCRdb's listing. The chain uses TRBV5-1 and TRBJ1-1. Germline values: CDR1 SGHRS, CDR2 YFSETQ. The CDR3 length equals 13 residues, ends included. This CDR3 reads CASSLGLGAEAIV.

This clonotype was seen repeatedly, ten times or more. The chain joins TRBV20-1 to TRBJ2-1, with D maybe TRBD2 (6 bases). The ends were cut back, 6 bases at V and 9 bases at J, with 24 bases in the middle. Germline CDR1 and CDR2: DFQATT and SNEGSKA (reference sequence). CDR3 length: 15 amino acids. The CDR3 DNA is TGCAGTGCCTCCCCCCCCGTCTCTGGGCGGGGTGAGCAGTTCTTC. It is translated as CSASPPVSGRGEQFF.

At least ten counts were recorded for this clonotype. The chain combines TRBV4-1 with TRBJ2-3; no clear D gene. This CDR3 has 16 residues. Trimming left V 0 bases short and J 6 bases short, with 16 bases between. The V gene's germline CDR1 is MGHRA and CDR2 YSYEKL. CDR3 sequence reads: CASSQDPPVGYDTQYF. The CDR3 region has the DNA TGCGCCAGCAGCCAAGATCCCCCGGTAGGGTACGATACGCAGTATTTT.

There are many counts of this clonotype. The chain links TRBV3-1 to TRBJ2-1; D remains unclear. Germline loops: CDR1 LGHDT, CDR2 YNNKEL (reference sequence). V lost 1 base and J lost 6, with 7 bases in between. The CDR3 is made up of 13 amino acids. CDR3 sequence reads: CASSQVGGNEQFF. The CDR3 DNA is TGTGCCAGCAGCCAAGTCGGTGGCAATGAGCAGTTCTTC.